The clone carrying this T cell receptor (beta chain) was picked up a small number of times. Produced via immunoSEQ multiplex PCR; TCRdb's table is partial and in-frame only. The sample gives 55,000 to 65,000 clones, around 83% of which show up once; around 0.91% is in the top ten. This sample is part of a study of OX40 agonist ivuxolimab in advanced cancers. Whole-study context: Having had anti-PD-1, anti-PD-L1 or anti-CTLA-4 therapy before was allowed, and over 35% had some.

There are 15 residues in the CDR3. Trimming took 4 bases from V and 2 from J, leaving 17 bases between them. Per the germline V gene, CDR1 is GTSNPN and CDR2 is SVGIG (reference sequence). V gene TRBV30 combines with J gene TRBJ2-5; D unresolved. The sequence was collected from an adult with an advanced solid tumor such as melanoma, head and neck, liver or kidney cancer. This sample comprised CD4+ or CD8+ T cells sorted from blood, obtained in a trial of the OX40 agonist ivuxolimab. The CDR3 reads CAWNLPTGLQETQYF. DNA for the CDR3: TGTGCCTGGAACTTACCCACCGGCTTACAAGAGACCCAGTACTTC.